These 2 T cell receptor beta chains came from one sample sequenced in a study of CD8 T cells in ankylosing spondylitis (dated by TCRdb to the late 2010s). Library construction relied on 5' RACE. These reads were obtained on an Illumina HiSeq 2500. The public sequencing data were trimmed at Q25 with fastp and processed into clonotypes with MiXCR by TCRdb, which kept only in-frame beta chains. Every entry covers one CDR3 protein and lists the most common genes and DNA from its rows. The sample records about 39,000 distinct CDR3 sequences, 3% of which are singletons. 2.5% to 3% of the sample is in the top ten clones. Sequencing was carried out using blood, either unsorted or a sorted T cell fraction (not recorded which). These receptors were obtained from a male donor with ankylosing spondylitis or in good health (not recorded which).

In this sample, this clonotype turned up many times. The V and J genes are TRBV9 and TRBJ2-2; possible D gene TRBD2, 6 bases. Trimming shortened V by 0 bases and J by 4 bases, and 13 bases separated the two germline ends. The germline CDR1 and CDR2 sequences are SGDLS and YYNGEE. This CDR3 spans 16 amino acids. The CDR3, as DNA: TGTGCCAGCAGCGTAGTGTCGGGAGTAATCACCGGGGAGCTGTTTTTT. Amino acid sequence: CASSVVSGVITGELFF. The variable domain in full, completed from reference TRBV9 and TRBJ2-2, reads DSGVTQTPKHLITATGQRVTLRCSPRSGDLSVYWYQQSLDQGLQFLIQYYNGEERAKGNILERFSAQQFPDLHSELNLSSLELGDSALYFCASSVVSGVITGELFFGEGSRLTVL.

This clonotype was observed many times. The chain employs TRBV9 and TRBJ2-5, with unresolved D. The CDR3 extends over 14 amino acids. The ends were cut back, 0 bases at V and 3 bases at J, with 9 bases in the middle. Germline V lookup: CDR1 SGDLS, CDR2 YYNGEE. This CDR3 reads CASSVAEGKETQYF. CDR3 nucleotide sequence: TGTGCCAGCAGCGTAGCGGAAGGAAAAGAGACCCAGTACTTC.